A selection of T cell receptor beta chains follows, all from one sample in a study of regulatory T cells in long-lasting Graves disease. TCRdb reanalysed the multiplex PCR reads using MiXCR and keeps one entry per CDR3 protein. The table lists approximately 390,000 distinct CDR3 sequences, around 15% of them singletons, with 20% to 25% in the top ten. These same records also appear under a second study, on T cells in Graves' hyperthyroidism and ophthalmopathy.

The material sequenced was peripheral blood mononuclear cells (PBMCs), taken at new diagnosis, from a patient treated with antithyroid drugs. Receptor source: a woman in her late teens or twenties with Graves disease. CDR3s include the opening cysteine and the closing phenylalanine or tryptophan. The D gene is left open where the match is weak. Part of the rows lack a size; the others show once, few, many or a class for expanded clones.

>TRBJ2-2|TRBV30|many|TRBD1
TGTGCCTGGGGCCGGGACAGGGGGGCCGGGGAGCTGTTTTTT
CAWGRDRGAGELFF
>TRBJ2-1|TRBV5-1|many|TRBD1
TGCGCCAGCAGCTTGGTACTGGACAGGGGAAGGAATGAGCAGTTCTTC
CASSLVLDRGRNEQFF
>TRBJ1-1|TRBV30|many|TRBD1
TGTGCCTGGAGTCGACAGGGGGGCACTGAAGCTTTCTTT
CAWSRQGGTEAFF
>TRBJ2-1|TRBV20-1|many|.
TGCAGTCAGGCCGGGAATGAGCAGTTCTTC
CSQAGNEQFF
>TRBJ2-7|TRBV5-1|many|.
TGTGCCAGCAGCTTTTCTAGCTCCTACGAGCAGTACTTC
CASSFSSSYEQYF
>TRBJ1-5|TRBV28|.|.
TGTGCCAGCAGTTTGACAGGCCCCACCAATCAGCCCCAGCATTTT
CASSLTGPTNQPQHF
>TRBJ1-4|TRBV25-1|.|TRBD1
TGTGCCAGCGGGGTCCGGACAGGGGCTAATGAAAAACTGTTTTTT
CASGVRTGANEKLFF
>TRBJ1-2|TRBV3-1|many|.
TGTGCCAGCAGCCAACGAGGGACCCTCCCTGGTGGCTACACCTTC
CASSQRGTLPGGYTF
>TRBJ1-1|TRBV6-2/TRBV6-3|.|.
TGTGCCAGCAGTTACGGGGGGGTCTCAGTCGAAGCTTTCTTT
CASSYGGVSVEAFF
>TRBJ2-3|TRBV29-1|many|.
TGCAGCGGATCCCCCCAGGGGCAAGATACGCAGTATTTT
CSGSPQGQDTQYF
>TRBJ2-4|TRBV20-1|many|TRBD2
TGCAGTGCTACCCCGGGACTAGCGGGAGGAGGCAAAAACATTCAGTACTTC
CSATPGLAGGGKNIQYF
>TRBJ2-1|TRBV29-1|.|.
TGCAGCGTTGAGGGCAGAAGCAATGAGCAGTTCTTC
CSVEGRSNEQFF
>TRBJ1-2|TRBV7-9|.|.
TGTGCCAGCAGTCAGACAGGCGACTATGGCTACACCTTC
CASSQTGDYGYTF
>TRBJ2-1|TRBV12-3/TRBV12-4|many|TRBD2
TGTGCCAGCAGTCCCCAGCTAGCGGGTTTCTACAATGAGCAGTTCTTC
CASSPQLAGFYNEQFF
>TRBJ2-3|TRBV6-1|many|.
TGTGCCAGCACCCGGGGACGGACCTCACAACATACGCAGTATTTT
CASTRGRTSQHTQYF
>TRBJ1-5|TRBV6-1|.|.
TGTGCCAGCAGTGAATCCCAGGGAAGAAATCAGCCCCAGCATTTT
CASSESQGRNQPQHF
>TRBJ1-5|TRBV6-1|many|TRBD1
TGTGCCAGCAGGCCGGAACAGGGGTTCATGGATCAGCCCCAGCATTTT
CASRPEQGFMDQPQHF
>TRBJ1-1|TRBV6-1|many|TRBD1
TGTGCCAGCATCAACAGGGGACGTCCCACTGAAGCTTTCTTT
CASINRGRPTEAFF
>TRBJ2-1|TRBV5-1|many|.
TGCGCCAGCGGACAAAGGACTGACTTTAATGAGCAGTTCTTC
CASGQRTDFNEQFF